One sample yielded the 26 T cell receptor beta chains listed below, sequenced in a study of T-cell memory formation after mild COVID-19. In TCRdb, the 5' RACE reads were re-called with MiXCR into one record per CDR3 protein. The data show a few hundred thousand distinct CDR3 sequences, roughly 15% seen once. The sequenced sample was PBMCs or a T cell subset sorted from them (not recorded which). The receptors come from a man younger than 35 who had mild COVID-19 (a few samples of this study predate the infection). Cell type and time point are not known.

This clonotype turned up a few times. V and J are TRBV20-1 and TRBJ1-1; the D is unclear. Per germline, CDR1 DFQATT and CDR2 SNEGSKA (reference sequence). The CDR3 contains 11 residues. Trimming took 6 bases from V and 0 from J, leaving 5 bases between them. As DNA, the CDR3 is TGCAGTGCGGTAGTGAACACTGAAGCTTTCTTT. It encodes CSAVVNTEAFF.

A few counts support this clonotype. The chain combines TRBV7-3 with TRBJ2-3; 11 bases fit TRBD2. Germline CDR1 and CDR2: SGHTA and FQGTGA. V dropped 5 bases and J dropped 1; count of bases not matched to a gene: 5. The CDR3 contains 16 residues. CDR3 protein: CASSNKLAGGTDTQYF. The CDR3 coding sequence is TGTGCCAGCAGCAACAAACTAGCGGGGGGCACAGATACGCAGTATTTT.

The CDR3 DNA reads TGTGCCAGCAGCCGAAAGGGTTTAACTAATGAAAAACTGTTTTTT. Translated, it gives CASSRKGLTNEKLFF. J is TRBJ1-4 and V is TRBV6-5; D unclear. This CDR3 comprises 15 residues. Germline CDR1 is MNHEY and CDR2 is SVGAGI. Trimming shortened V by 6 bases and J by 1 base, and 12 bases separated the two germline ends.

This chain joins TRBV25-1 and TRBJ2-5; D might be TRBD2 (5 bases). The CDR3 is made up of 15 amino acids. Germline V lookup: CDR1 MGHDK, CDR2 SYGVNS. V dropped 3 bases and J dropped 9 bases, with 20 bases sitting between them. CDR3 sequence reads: CASSDPAWAPGSQYF. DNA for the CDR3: TGTGCCAGCAGTGATCCCGCATGGGCTCCGGGGTCCCAGTACTTC.

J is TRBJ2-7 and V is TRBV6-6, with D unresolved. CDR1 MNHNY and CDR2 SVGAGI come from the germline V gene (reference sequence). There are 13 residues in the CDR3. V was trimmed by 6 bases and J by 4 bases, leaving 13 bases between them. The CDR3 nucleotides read TGTGCCAGCAGGTCCCACAGTTATTACGAGCAGTACGTC. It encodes CASRSHSYYEQYV.

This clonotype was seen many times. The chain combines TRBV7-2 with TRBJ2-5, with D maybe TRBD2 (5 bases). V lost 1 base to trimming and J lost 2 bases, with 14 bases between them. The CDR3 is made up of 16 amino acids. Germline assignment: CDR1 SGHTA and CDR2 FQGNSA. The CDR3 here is CASSLGISRDQETQYF. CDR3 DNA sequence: TGTGCCAGCAGCTTAGGAATAAGTCGGGATCAAGAGACCCAGTACTTC.

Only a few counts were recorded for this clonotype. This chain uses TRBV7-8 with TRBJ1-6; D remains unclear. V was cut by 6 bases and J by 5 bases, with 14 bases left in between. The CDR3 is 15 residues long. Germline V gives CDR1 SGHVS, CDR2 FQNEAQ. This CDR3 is CASSAGRADNSPLHF. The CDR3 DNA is TGTGCCAGCAGTGCGGGCCGGGCCGATAATTCACCCCTCCACTTT.

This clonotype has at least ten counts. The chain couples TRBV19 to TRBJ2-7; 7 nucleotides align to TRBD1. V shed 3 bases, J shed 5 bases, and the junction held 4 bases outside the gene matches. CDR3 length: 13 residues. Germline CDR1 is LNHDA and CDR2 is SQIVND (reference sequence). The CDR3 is CASSISTGNEQYF. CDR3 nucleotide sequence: TGTGCCAGTAGTATTTCGACAGGGAACGAGCAGTACTTC.

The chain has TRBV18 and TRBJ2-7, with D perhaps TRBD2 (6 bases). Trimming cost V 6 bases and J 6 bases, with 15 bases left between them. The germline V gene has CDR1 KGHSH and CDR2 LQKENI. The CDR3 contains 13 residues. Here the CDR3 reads CASSSARGGEQYV. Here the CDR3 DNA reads TGTGCCAGCTCTTCGGCTAGGGGAGGCGAGCAGTACGTC.

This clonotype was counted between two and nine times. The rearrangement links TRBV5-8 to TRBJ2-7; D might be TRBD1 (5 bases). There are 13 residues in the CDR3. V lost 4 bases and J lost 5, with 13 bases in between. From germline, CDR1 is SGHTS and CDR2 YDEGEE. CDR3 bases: TGTGCCAGCAGCCCGAAGGGGTTCGACGAGCAGTACGTC. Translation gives CASSPKGFDEQYV.

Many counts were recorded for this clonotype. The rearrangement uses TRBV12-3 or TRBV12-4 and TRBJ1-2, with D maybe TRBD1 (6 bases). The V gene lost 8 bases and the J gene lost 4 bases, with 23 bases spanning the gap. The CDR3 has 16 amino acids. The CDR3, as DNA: TGTGCCAGCTCCTACCCCGGACAGCTTGGTACCTATGGCTACACCTTC. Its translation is CASSYPGQLGTYGYTF.

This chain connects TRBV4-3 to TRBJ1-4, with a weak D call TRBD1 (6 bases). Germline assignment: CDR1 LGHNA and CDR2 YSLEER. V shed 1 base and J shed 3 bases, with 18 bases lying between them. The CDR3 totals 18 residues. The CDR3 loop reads CASSQVAIGRGPNEKLFF. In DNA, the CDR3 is TGCGCCAGCAGCCAAGTTGCGATCGGTCGGGGGCCTAATGAAAAACTGTTTTTT.

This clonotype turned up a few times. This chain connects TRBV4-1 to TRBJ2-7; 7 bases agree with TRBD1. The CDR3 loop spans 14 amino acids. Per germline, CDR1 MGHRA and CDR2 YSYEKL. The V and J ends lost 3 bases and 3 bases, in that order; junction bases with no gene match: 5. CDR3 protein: CASSQNRGGYEQYF. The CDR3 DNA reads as TGCGCCAGCAGCCAGAACAGGGGCGGCTACGAGCAGTACTTC.

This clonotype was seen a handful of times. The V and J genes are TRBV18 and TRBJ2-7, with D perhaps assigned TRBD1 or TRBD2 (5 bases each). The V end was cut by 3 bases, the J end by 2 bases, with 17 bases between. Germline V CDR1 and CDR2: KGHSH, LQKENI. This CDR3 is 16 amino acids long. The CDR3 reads CASSPPGTVKTYEQYF. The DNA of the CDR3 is TGTGCCAGCTCACCGCCCGGGACGGTGAAAACCTACGAGCAGTACTTC.

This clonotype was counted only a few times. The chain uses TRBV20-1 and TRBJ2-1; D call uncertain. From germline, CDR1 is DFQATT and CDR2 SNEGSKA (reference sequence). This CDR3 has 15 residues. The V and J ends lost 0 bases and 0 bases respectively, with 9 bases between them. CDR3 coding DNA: TGCAGTGCTAGAGATCCGGCCAGCTCCTACAATGAGCAGTTCTTC. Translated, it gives CSARDPASSYNEQFF.

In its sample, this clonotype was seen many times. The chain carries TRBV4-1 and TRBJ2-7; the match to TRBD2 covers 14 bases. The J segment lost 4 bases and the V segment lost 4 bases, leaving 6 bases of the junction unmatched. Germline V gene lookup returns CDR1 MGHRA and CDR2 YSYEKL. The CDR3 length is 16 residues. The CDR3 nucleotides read TGCGCCAGCAGCCCGACTAGCGGGGGGGCCTCATACGAGCAGTACTTC. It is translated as CASSPTSGGASYEQYF.

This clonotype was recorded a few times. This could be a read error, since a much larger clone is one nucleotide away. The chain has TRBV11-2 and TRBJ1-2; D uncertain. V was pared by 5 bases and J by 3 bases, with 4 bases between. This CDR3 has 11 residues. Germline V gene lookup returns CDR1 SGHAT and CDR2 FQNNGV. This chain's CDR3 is CASSQHYGYTF. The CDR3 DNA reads TGTGCCAGCAGCCAGCACTATGGCTACACCTTC.

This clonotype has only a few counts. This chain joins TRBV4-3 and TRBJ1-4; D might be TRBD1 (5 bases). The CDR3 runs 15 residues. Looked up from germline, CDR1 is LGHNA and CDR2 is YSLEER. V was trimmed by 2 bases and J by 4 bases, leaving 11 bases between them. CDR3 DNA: TGCGCCAGCAGCCAAAGGAGACAGAATAATGAAAAACTGTTTTTT. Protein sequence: CASSQRRQNNEKLFF.

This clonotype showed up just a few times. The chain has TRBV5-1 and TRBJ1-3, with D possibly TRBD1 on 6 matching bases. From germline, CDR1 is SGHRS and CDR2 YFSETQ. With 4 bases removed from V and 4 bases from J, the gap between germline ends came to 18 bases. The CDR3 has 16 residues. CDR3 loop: CASSPSRDTMGNTIYF. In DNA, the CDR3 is TGCGCCAGCAGCCCCTCGCGGGACACAATGGGAAACACCATATATTTT.

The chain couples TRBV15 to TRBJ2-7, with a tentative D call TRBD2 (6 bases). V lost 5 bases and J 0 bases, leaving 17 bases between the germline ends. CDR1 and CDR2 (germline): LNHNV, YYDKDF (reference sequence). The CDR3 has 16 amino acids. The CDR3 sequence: CATSGGTRFDSYEQYF. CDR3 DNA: TGTGCCACCAGCGGGGGGACCAGGTTTGACTCCTACGAGCAGTACTTC.

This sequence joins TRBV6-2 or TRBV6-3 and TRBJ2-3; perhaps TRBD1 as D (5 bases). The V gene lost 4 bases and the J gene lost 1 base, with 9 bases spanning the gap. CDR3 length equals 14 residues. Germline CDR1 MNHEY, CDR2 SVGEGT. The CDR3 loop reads CASSSRGGTDTQYF. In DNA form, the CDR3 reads TGTGCCAGCAGTTCTAGGGGTGGCACAGATACGCAGTATTTT.

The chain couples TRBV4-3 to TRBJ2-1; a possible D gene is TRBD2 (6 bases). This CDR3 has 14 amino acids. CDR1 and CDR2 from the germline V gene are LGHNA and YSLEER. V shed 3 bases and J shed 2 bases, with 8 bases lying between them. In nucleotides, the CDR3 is TGCGCCAGCAGCCACCGGGGGACCTACAATGAGCAGTTCTTC. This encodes CASSHRGTYNEQFF.

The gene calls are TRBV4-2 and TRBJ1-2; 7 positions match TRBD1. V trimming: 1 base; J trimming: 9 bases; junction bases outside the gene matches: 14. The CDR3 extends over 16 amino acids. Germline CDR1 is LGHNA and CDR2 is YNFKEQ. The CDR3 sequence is CASSQGQGEDFRRYTF. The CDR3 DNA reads TGTGCCAGCAGCCAAGGGCAGGGGGAGGATTTTCGACGCTACACCTTC.

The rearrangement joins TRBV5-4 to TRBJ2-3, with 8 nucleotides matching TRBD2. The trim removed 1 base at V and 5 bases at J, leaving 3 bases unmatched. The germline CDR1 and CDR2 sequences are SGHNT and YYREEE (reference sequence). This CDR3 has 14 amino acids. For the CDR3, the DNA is TGTGCCAGCAGCTTGCGGGGGGGGCGAGATACGCAGTATTTT. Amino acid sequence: CASSLRGGRDTQYF.

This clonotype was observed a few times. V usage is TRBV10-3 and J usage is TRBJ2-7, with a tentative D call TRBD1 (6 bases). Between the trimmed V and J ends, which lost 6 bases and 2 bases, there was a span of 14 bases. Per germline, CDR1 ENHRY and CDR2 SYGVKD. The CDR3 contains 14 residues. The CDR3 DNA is TGTGCCATCAGGCAACGGGACACGACCTACGAGCAGTACTTC. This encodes CAIRQRDTTYEQYF.

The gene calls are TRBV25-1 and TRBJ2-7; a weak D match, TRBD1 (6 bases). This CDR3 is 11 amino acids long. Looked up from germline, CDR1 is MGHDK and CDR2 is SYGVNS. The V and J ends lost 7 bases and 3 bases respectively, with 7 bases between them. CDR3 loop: CASTQGYEQYV. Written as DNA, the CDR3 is TGTGCCAGCACACAGGGCTACGAGCAGTACGTC.